The sequence of this T cell receptor (beta chain) was determined in a study of blood T cell repertoires in COVID-19. Assay used: immunoSEQ multiplex PCR; TCRdb lists only in-frame clones, some missing. The sample has just under 150,000 clones, about nine tenths seen once. The CDR3 runs to 15 residues. V was pared by 0 bases and J by 4 bases, with 4 bases of the junction left unmatched. Germline lookup yields CDR1 SGDLS and CDR2 YYNGEE. The receptor comes from a man aged 45-60 years who had recovered from COVID-19. The genes are TRBV9 and TRBJ2-5; 9 nucleotides align to TRBD2. The source material was peripheral blood. The CDR3 nucleotides read TGTGCCAGCAGCGTAGCTAGCGGGGAGGCAGAGACCCAGTACTTC. Translated, it gives CASSVASGEAETQYF. Full variable domain (outside the CDR3, taken from reference TRBV9 and TRBJ2-5): DSGVTQTPKHLITATGQRVTLRCSPRSGDLSVYWYQQSLDQGLQFLIQYYNGEERAKGNILERFSAQQFPDLHSELNLSSLELGDSALYFCASSVASGEAETQYFGPGTRLLVL.